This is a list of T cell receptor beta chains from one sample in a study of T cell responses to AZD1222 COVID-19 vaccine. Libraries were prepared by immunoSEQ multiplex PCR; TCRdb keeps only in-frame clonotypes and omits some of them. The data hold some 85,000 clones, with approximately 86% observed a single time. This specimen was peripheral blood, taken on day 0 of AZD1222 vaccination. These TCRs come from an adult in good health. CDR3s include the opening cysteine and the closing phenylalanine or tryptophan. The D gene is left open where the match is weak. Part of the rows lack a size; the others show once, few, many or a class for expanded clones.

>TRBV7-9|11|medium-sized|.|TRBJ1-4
TGTGCCAGCAGCTTAACTGAAAGACTGTTTTTT
CASSLTERLFF
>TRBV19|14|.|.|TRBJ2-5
TGTGCCAGTAGTATAGTAGGGACTCAAGAGACCCAGTACTTC
CASSIVGTQETQYF
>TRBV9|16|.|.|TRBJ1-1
TGTGCCAGCAGCAGGGCGGCAGGATGGGGGAACACTGAAGCTTTCTTT
CASSRAAGWGNTEAFF
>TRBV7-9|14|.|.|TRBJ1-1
TGTGCCAGCAGCTTCAGTTGGTCCACGACCGAAGCTTTCTTT
CASSFSWSTTEAFF
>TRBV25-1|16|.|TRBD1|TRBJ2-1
TGTGCCAGCAGTGAATTTGGGACAGGGAGGTTAAATGAGCAGTTCTTC
CASSEFGTGRLNEQFF
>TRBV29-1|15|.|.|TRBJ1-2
TGCAGCACCGGGGTGGGAAAGGGATCTAACTATGGCTACACCTTC
CSTGVGKGSNYGYTF
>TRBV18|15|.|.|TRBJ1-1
TGTGCCAGCTCACCACCGGGGGCTCTGAACACTGAAGCTTTCTTT
CASSPPGALNTEAFF
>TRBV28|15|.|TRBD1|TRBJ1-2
TGTGCCAGCAGTTCCCCGGGACAGGGGTTTTTTGGCTACACCTTC
CASSSPGQGFFGYTF
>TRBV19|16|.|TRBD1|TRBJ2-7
TGTGCCAGTAGTATAAATACAGGGGGCGCCTCCTACGAGCAGTACTTC
CASSINTGGASYEQYF
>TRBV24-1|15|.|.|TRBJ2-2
TGTGCCACCAGTGATGGGTCATCGAACACCGGGGAGCTGTTTTTT
CATSDGSSNTGELFF
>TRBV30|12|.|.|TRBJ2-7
TGTGCCTCCGGGTCTGTACGAAGGGAGCAGTACTTC
CASGSVRREQYF
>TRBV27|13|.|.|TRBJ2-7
TGTGCCAGCACCCCCAGGGCAGGAAATGAGCAGTACTTC
CASTPRAGNEQYF
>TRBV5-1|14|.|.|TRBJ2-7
TGCGCCAGCAGCTCCCAGGACGGGATGGGGGAGCAGTACTTC
CASSSQDGMGEQYF
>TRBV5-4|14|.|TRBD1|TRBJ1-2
TGTGCCAGCAGCCAGACAGGGAGCGGCTATGGCTACACCTTC
CASSQTGSGYGYTF
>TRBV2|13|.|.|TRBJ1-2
TGTGCCAGCTCCCTGAGGGGCAGTTATGGCTACACCTTC
CASSLRGSYGYTF
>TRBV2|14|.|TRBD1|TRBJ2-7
TGTGCCAGCGGCGGGACAGGGGGCGGATACGAGCAGTACTTC
CASGGTGGGYEQYF
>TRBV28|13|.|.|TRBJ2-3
TGTGCCAGCAGTTTAGGGTTCACAGATACGCAGTATTTT
CASSLGFTDTQYF
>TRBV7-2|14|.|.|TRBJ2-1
TGTGCCAGCAGCTCGGGACTGCCGCTGAATGAGCAGTTCTTC
CASSSGLPLNEQFF
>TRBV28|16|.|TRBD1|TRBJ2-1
TGTGCCAGCAGTTTTAAGGGCGGGACAGGGGACAATGAGCAGTTCTTC
CASSFKGGTGDNEQFF
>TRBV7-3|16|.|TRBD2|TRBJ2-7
TGTGCCAGCAGCCCACACTCGGGACTAAAATTCTACGAGCAGTACTTC
CASSPHSGLKFYEQYF
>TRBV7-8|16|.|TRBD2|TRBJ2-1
TGTGCCAGCAGCATTCAACTAGCGGGACTCTACAATGAGCAGTTCTTC
CASSIQLAGLYNEQFF
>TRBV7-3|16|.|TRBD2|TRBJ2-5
TGTGCCAGCAGCTTACTAGCGGGGGGAAACCAAGAGACCCAGTACTTC
CASSLLAGGNQETQYF
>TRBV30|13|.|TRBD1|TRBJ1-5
TGTGCCTGGGCGAACAGGGGTAATCAGCCCCAGCATTTT
CAWANRGNQPQHF